This is a list of T cell receptor beta chains from one sample in a study of metastatic and nonmetastatic thyroid tumors. MiXCR was used by TCRdb to re-call the PCR reads. The data contain approximately 16,000 clones, approximately 32% of them seen just once; the ten biggest clones take up over 10%. Sequencing was performed on tumor tissue. All receptors derive from a male donor with papillary thyroid cancer or a benign thyroid nodule (not recorded which). Some clones in this sample may be carry-over from other donors' samples. Both conserved end residues are trimmed from each CDR3. Fields, in order: clone size, V gene, J gene, CDR3 protein. Expanded clones are given a class, and other clones once, few, many or no size at all.

size: -
V: TRBV19
J: TRBJ2-2
CDR3: ASRGTGVLTGELF

size: many
V: TRBV6-5
J: TRBJ2-7
CDR3: ASSYLFSGRSYEQY

size: -
V: TRBV5-1
J: TRBJ2-3
CDR3: ASSQYRTGGSSDTQY

size: medium-sized
V: TRBV6-1
J: TRBJ1-1
CDR3: ASSTPLAEAF

size: many
V: TRBV28
J: TRBJ1-5
CDR3: ASSFSLSGRGGNQPQH

size: few
V: TRBV27
J: TRBJ1-2
CDR3: ASSLAGGSFYGYT

size: few
V: TRBV6-1
J: TRBJ2-2
CDR3: AGSVPNTGELF

size: many
V: TRBV5-1
J: TRBJ2-1
CDR3: ASSGWDFYNEQF

size: -
V: TRBV19
J: TRBJ2-1
CDR3: ASSIITGDNEQF

size: -
V: TRBV27
J: TRBJ2-7
CDR3: ASSLGRGFYEQY

size: many
V: TRBV19
J: TRBJ2-1
CDR3: ASSIDRLAGGEQF

size: -
V: TRBV6-2/TRBV6-3
J: TRBJ2-5
CDR3: ASIPGTSIQTQY

size: few
V: TRBV2
J: TRBJ2-5
CDR3: ASSFMEETQY

size: medium-sized
V: TRBV4-2
J: TRBJ2-3
CDR3: ASSPQSQTQY

size: many
V: TRBV5-5
J: TRBJ1-4
CDR3: ASSPHRDRPNEKLF

size: medium-sized
V: TRBV20-1
J: TRBJ2-3
CDR3: SARGLQKGC

size: few
V: TRBV12-5
J: TRBJ2-7
CDR3: ASGPPDVIYEQY

size: -
V: TRBV6-1
J: TRBJ2-1
CDR3: ASVRERNNEQF

size: medium-sized
V: TRBV20-1
J: TRBJ1-6
CDR3: SGSSYNSPLH

size: many
V: TRBV5-1
J: TRBJ2-1
CDR3: ASSPAGGYNEQF

size: -
V: TRBV6-2/TRBV6-3
J: TRBJ2-7
CDR3: ASSYDRVEQY

size: many
V: TRBV7-9
J: TRBJ2-1
CDR3: ASSSANFDEQF

size: -
V: TRBV13
J: TRBJ2-7
CDR3: ASSFSQGDIYEQY

size: -
V: TRBV12-3/TRBV12-4
J: TRBJ2-7
CDR3: ASRGLAGSEQY

size: -
V: TRBV6-1
J: TRBJ1-1
CDR3: ASSEAPRTEAF

size: many
V: TRBV6-1
J: TRBJ2-7
CDR3: ASSEAILAEQY

size: -
V: TRBV11-1
J: TRBJ1-5
CDR3: ASSQGGTGNNQPQH

size: -
V: TRBV11-1
J: TRBJ1-1
CDR3: ASSSGKGFLRNEAF

size: -
V: TRBV5-1
J: TRBJ2-7
CDR3: ASSSPDGFRPYERY

size: many
V: TRBV5-6
J: TRBJ1-1
CDR3: ASSDTGQGNTEAF

size: -
V: TRBV18
J: TRBJ2-7
CDR3: ASSPIKDSSYEQY

size: many
V: TRBV10-3
J: TRBJ2-3
CDR3: AISTATGKGTDTQY

size: -
V: TRBV20-1
J: TRBJ2-1
CDR3: SAATGGTNEQF

size: large
V: TRBV24-1
J: TRBJ2-3
CDR3: ATSDLGQPDTQY

size: many
V: TRBV3-1
J: TRBJ2-1
CDR3: ASSPMAEGYNEQF

size: -
V: TRBV5-1
J: TRBJ2-6
CDR3: ASSSLGQGVISGANVLT

size: medium-sized
V: TRBV20-1
J: TRBJ1-4
CDR3: SANSASTNEKLF

size: -
V: TRBV7-3
J: TRBJ1-1
CDR3: ASSHHETPYTEAF

size: once
V: TRBV5-1
J: TRBJ1-6
CDR3: ASSGSASYNSPLH

size: medium-sized
V: TRBV6-5
J: TRBJ2-7
CDR3: ASSYFTGGDEQY

size: -
V: TRBV19
J: TRBJ2-2
CDR3: ASSIGGLGTGELF

size: -
V: TRBV6-2/TRBV6-3
J: TRBJ2-5
CDR3: ASETPLGGGLRETQY

size: many
V: TRBV28
J: TRBJ1-2
CDR3: ASSFGGVLSGYT

size: -
V: TRBV20-1
J: TRBJ2-7
CDR3: SAGLPGKVYEQY

size: -
V: TRBV5-1
J: TRBJ1-6
CDR3: ASRETGGYSPLH

size: -
V: TRBV27
J: TRBJ1-4
CDR3: ASSSVHSAEKLF

size: -
V: TRBV6-1
J: TRBJ2-3
CDR3: ASSEKGDTDTQY

size: many
V: TRBV7-9
J: TRBJ2-3
CDR3: ASSLDREGDTQY

size: -
V: TRBV30
J: TRBJ2-7
CDR3: AWSVGPSGHEQY

size: -
V: TRBV18
J: TRBJ1-1
CDR3: ASSPGWQGWYTEAF

size: once
V: TRBV5-1
J: TRBJ2-3
CDR3: ASSLRIPGDTQY

size: few
V: TRBV19
J: TRBJ1-5
CDR3: ASSRKGQGRLH

size: medium-sized
V: TRBV5-6
J: TRBJ2-2
CDR3: ASSAGTSGRGAGELF

size: medium-sized
V: TRBV11-3
J: TRBJ2-5
CDR3: ASSFTGGETQY

size: -
V: TRBV19
J: TRBJ2-2
CDR3: ASSIADSLAATNTGELF

size: -
V: TRBV6-4
J: TRBJ2-1
CDR3: ASSDTGRDEQF

size: few
V: TRBV6-1
J: TRBJ2-5
CDR3: ASSDLGQGKTQY

size: -
V: TRBV7-3
J: TRBJ1-2
CDR3: ASSRTGGSGYT

size: few
V: TRBV6-1
J: TRBJ2-7
CDR3: ASRGTGYEQY